The present T cell receptor (beta chain) was sequenced within a study of T-cell memory formation after mild COVID-19. There are a few counts of this clonotype. Its antigen is unknown. TCRdb fed the 5' RACE reads into MiXCR, producing one record per CDR3 protein. The sample holds 550,000 to 650,000 distinct CDR3 sequences, 17% seen once. Study conclusions and caveats: For contracting clones, CD4+ ones sat mainly in CM and EM, CD8+ in EMRA. A subset of responding clones appeared in pre-infection memory, suggesting cross-reactive memory joined. Still unconfirmed is whether the second-wave clones peaking on day 37 recognized SARS-CoV-2.

This CDR3 contains 13 residues. Trimming cost V 2 bases and J 3 bases, with 11 bases left between them. Germline values: CDR1 SQVTM, CDR2 ANQGSEA. The chain links TRBV29-1 to TRBJ2-7, with a tentative D call TRBD1 (5 bases). The TCR comes from an adult woman who had mild COVID-19 (a few samples of this study predate the infection). Cell type and time point are not known. The sequencing sample was made of PBMCs or a T cell subset sorted from them (not recorded which). The CDR3 loop reads CSVEWGPDYEQYF. CDR3 nucleotides: TGCAGCGTTGAATGGGGCCCCGACTACGAGCAGTACTTC.